This T cell receptor (beta chain) was recovered during a study of cytomegalovirus exposure and HLA in healthy donors. Germline V gene lookup returns CDR1 SGHRS and CDR2 YFSETQ. The CDR3 is 14 amino acids. The trim removed 3 bases at V and 5 bases at J, leaving 5 bases unmatched. Use of 60 Vbeta and 13 Jbeta primers characterized the PCR. Measured with immunoSEQ multiplex PCR; TCRdb has only the in-frame clones, and not every one. The table lists around 90,000 clones, roughly 60% of them singletons. V usage is TRBV5-1 and J usage is TRBJ2-5; TRBD1 matches 9 bases. The TCR originated in a human donor in good health. Specimen: PBMCs. CDR3 region: CASSSLDRGETQYF. The CDR3 DNA reads as TGCGCCAGCAGCTCTCTCGACAGGGGGGAGACCCAGTACTTC. Together with reference TRBV5-1 and TRBJ2-5, the CDR3 gives the full variable domain: KAGVTQTPRYLIKTRGQQVTLSCSPISGHRSVSWYQQTPGQGLQFLFEYFSETQRNKGNFPGRFSGRQFSNSRSEMNVSTLELGDSALYLCASSSLDRGETQYFGPGTRLLVL.